Listed below are T cell receptor beta chains from one sample, sequenced in a study of control samples from healthy donors and cancer patients. Measured with immunoSEQ multiplex PCR; TCRdb has only the in-frame clones, and not every one. The table has around 110,000 clones, around 90% seen once. Material: blood. These receptors came from a woman aged 70-85 years in good health. The CDR3 runs from the conserved cysteine through the conserved F or W. Rows give clone size only sometimes, using once, few, many, or a class for an expanded clone.

clone_size	v_call	j_call	cdr3_aa
.	TRBV7-2	TRBJ1-1	CASSPSRSEAFF
once	TRBV2	TRBJ1-5	CASGPDRDNQPQHF
.	TRBV7-9	TRBJ2-7	CASSQDRGLWYEQYF
.	TRBV2	TRBJ2-7	CASSEGKDAGTYEQYF
.	TRBV6-5	TRBJ1-1	CASSLRQTVDTEAFF
.	TRBV25-1	TRBJ2-7	CASSGFYEQYF
once	TRBV14	TRBJ1-1	CASSLGMGLNTEAFF
.	TRBV7-8	TRBJ2-3	CASSLERGGRGTDTQYF
.	TRBV24-1	TRBJ1-6	CAREEDRGPSRYNSPLHF
once	TRBV19	TRBJ2-1	CASRMRDRGHNEQFF
.	TRBV3-1/TRBV3-2	TRBJ1-2	CASSLQGSNYGYTF
.	TRBV7-2	TRBJ2-5	CASSPRAGETQYF
.	TRBV7-2	TRBJ1-3	CASSQRTGSGNTIYF
once	TRBV10-3	TRBJ1-5	CAISAGTPRNQPQHF
.	TRBV7-3	TRBJ2-3	CASSLGGNTDTQYF
.	TRBV7-3	TRBJ2-1	CASSLSLGPPKDEQFF
.	TRBV29-1	TRBJ1-1	CSAETGTGGGTEAFF
.	TRBV6-2/TRBV6-3	TRBJ1-3	CASSTRSSGNTIYF
.	TRBV3-1/TRBV3-2	TRBJ2-5	CASSQLAGVPQETQYF
.	TRBV27	TRBJ1-2	CASSLLDRGDYGYTF
.	TRBV20-1	TRBJ1-2	CSASAANYGYTF
.	TRBV5-6	TRBJ1-4	CASSTAGTANEKLFF
.	TRBV7-3	TRBJ2-2	CASSSTDRGRTGELFF
.	TRBV5-1	TRBJ2-1	CASSFSGTGNYNEQFF
.	TRBV10-3	TRBJ2-1	CAISETGGGASINEQFF
.	TRBV7-2	TRBJ1-5	CASSLLGGRPQHF